This T cell receptor (beta chain) came from a study of prognosis after radiotherapy for stage I lung cancer. The CDR3 extends over 17 amino acids. Two-round multiplex PCR, the amplification method, yielded TCR beta CDR3 from genomic DNA. Gene-specific TRBV and TRBJ primers were used in PCR round one. MiXCR, applied by TCRdb to the multiplex PCR reads, yields one record per CDR3 protein. There are fewer than 65,000 distinct CDR3 sequences in the sample; roughly 35% occur only once, and 9.2% lies in the top ten. A word on this clonotype: Relative to the germline gene, one junction end is altered; a read error may explain this.

Here the sequenced sample was PBMCs, taken before or after stereotactic body radiation therapy (not recorded which). This chain links TRBV12-3 or TRBV12-4 with TRBJ1-3; 7 bases align to TRBD1. This TCR was sampled from a donor aged 50 or older with non-small cell lung cancer. The CDR3 DNA reads TGTGCCAGCACTCCACGGACAGGAGCAATCTCTGGAAACACCATATATTTC. This codes for CASTPRTGAISGNTIYF.